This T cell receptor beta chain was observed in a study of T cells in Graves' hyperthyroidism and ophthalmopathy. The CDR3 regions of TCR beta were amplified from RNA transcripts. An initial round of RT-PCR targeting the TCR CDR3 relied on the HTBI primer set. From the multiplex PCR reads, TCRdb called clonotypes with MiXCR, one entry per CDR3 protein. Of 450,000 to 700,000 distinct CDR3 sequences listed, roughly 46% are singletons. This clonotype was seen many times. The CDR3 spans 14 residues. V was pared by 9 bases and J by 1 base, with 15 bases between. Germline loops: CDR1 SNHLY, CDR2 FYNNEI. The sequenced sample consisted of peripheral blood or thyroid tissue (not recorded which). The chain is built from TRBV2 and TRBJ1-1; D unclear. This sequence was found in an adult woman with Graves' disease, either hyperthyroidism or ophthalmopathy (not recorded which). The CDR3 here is CASSLLDSNTEAFF. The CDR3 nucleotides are TGTGCCAGTAGCCTGCTGGATTCGAACACTGAAGCTTTCTTT.